The entry below describes one TCR beta chain. Its cognate antigen is unknown. The length of the CDR3 is 13 residues. CDR1 is LGHDT and CDR2 is YNNKEL in the germline V gene (reference sequence). Trimming cost V 4 bases and J 12 bases, with 15 bases left between them. The sample is drawn from a study of brain T cells in children with intractable seizures. Time point indicated: blood from clinic visit 5 months post-surgery; TSC patient then seizure free. Only cases whose brain tissue showed the highest T cell transcript signatures were sequenced. Before surgery, patients took at least one anti-epileptic drug. TCRdb's table, derived via immunoSEQ multiplex PCR, lists solely in-frame clones and lacks some. The sample yields hundreds of thousands of clones, 85% to 95% seen once. Study-wide results and limits: Clones missing pre-surgery may reflect undersampling of that blood sample. Viral specificity was inferred only from CDR3 similarity; HCMV serostatus was unknown.

The chain employs TRBV3-1 (or the pseudogene TRBV3-2) and TRBJ1-4, with TRBD1 as a possible D gene (5 bases). The sample here was peripheral blood, taken 4 to 5 months after surgery. This clonotype was obtained from a boy under three years old with tuberous sclerosis and intractable seizures. In nucleotides, the CDR3 is TGTGCCAGCAGCCCCGGACAAGACGGGGAACTGTTTTTT. Translation: CASSPGQDGELFF.